This T cell receptor beta chain was identified during a study of blood T cells in healthy people across ages. The authors ran a second PCR of about 6 to 11 cycles using a sample-barcoded 5' primer and a J-beta primer mix. Each CDR3 protein gets one entry after TCRdb re-called the 5' RACE reads with MiXCR. Here the sample spans about 1.6 million distinct CDR3 sequences, around 35% being singletons. Germline CDR1 KGHSH, CDR2 LQKENI. V lost 3 bases, J lost 5 bases, and 16 bases lay in between. This CDR3 is built from 15 residues. Sequenced input: blood. This clonotype was sampled from a woman aged 25 to 39 in good health. The J gene is TRBJ2-5, the V gene TRBV18; D assignment may be TRBD1 or TRBD2 (5 bases each). DNA for the CDR3: TGTGCCAGCTCACCCGGGACGAATATTGGGGAGACCCAGTACTTC. Translation: CASSPGTNIGETQYF.